The present entry profiles one T cell receptor (beta chain) with its context. What it binds is not known. After removal of 0 bases from V and 13 bases from J, the junction contained 9 bases not matched to a gene. Germline assignment: CDR1 LGHNA and CDR2 YNFKEQ. CDR3 length: 14 amino acids. The data were produced by immunoSEQ multiplex PCR, yet TCRdb's version contains in-frame clones alone and is incomplete. Here the sample spans about 36,000 clones, around three quarters being singletons. These data come from a study of OX40 agonist ivuxolimab in advanced cancers. Study details: Intravenous ivuxolimab was administered to patients every 2 weeks at 0.01 to 10 mg/kg. General study results and limits: Circulating CD4+ and CD8+ T cells showed clonal expansion by week 6 at 0.1 to 3.0 mg/kg.

The TCR comes from an adult with an advanced solid tumor such as melanoma, head and neck, liver or kidney cancer. The chain joins TRBV4-2 to TRBJ2-5; 9 nucleotides match TRBD2. This specimen consisted of CD4+ or CD8+ T cells sorted from blood, obtained in a trial of the OX40 agonist ivuxolimab. CDR3: CASSQDGRGGLWYF. In DNA, the CDR3 is TGTGCCAGCAGCCAAGATGGGCGGGGGGGCCTCTGGTACTTC.